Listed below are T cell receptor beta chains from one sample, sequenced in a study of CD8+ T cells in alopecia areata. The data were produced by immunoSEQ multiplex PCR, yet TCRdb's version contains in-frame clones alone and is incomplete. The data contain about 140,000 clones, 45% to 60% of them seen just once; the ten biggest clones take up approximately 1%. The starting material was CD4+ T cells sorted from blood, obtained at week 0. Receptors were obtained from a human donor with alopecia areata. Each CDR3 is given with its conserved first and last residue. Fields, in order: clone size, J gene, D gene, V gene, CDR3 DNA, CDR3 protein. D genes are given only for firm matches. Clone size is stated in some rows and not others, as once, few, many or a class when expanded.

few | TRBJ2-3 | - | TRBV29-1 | TGCAGCGTTGCGACTAGTATCTTGGATACGCAGTATTTT | CSVATSILDTQYF
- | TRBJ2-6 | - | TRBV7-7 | TGTGCTAGCAGCGCCGCCCTGGGCGGGGCCAACGTCCTGACTTTC | CASSAALGGANVLTF
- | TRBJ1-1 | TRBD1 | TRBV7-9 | TGTGCCAGCAGCTCGACAGGGTTGAACACTGAAGCTTTCTTT | CASSSTGLNTEAFF
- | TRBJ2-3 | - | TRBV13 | TGTGCCAGCAGCGGGAGGAAAGATACGCAGTATTTT | CASSGRKDTQYF
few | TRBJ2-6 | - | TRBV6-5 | TGTGCCAGCAGGGACTCGGGACCTGGGGCCAACGTCCTGACTTTC | CASRDSGPGANVLTF
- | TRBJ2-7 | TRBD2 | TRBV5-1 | TGCGCCAGCAGACTAGCGGGAGGGTCCTACGAGCAGTACTTC | CASRLAGGSYEQYF
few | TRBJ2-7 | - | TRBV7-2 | TGTGCCAGCAGCTACCGGGACGGACCCTACGAGCAGTACTTC | CASSYRDGPYEQYF
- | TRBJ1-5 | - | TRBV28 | TGTGCCAGCAGGAAGGACATTAATCAGCCCCAGCATTTT | CASRKDINQPQHF
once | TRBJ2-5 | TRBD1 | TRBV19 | TGTGCCAGTAGTTCTCGGACAGGGGGCCAAGAGACCCAGTACTTC | CASSSRTGGQETQYF
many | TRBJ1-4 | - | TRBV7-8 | TGTGCCAGCAGCTCCACACCCTCAACTAATGAAAAACTGTTTTTT | CASSSTPSTNEKLFF
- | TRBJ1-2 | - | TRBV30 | TGTGCCTGGAGTGGACAGCTATATGGCTACACCTTC | CAWSGQLYGYTF
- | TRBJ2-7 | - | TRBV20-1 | TGCAGTGTACTCCTCTCCTACGAGCAGTACTTC | CSVLLSYEQYF
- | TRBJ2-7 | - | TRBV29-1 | TGCAGCGTTAACATACAAGGGGACGAGCAGTACTTC | CSVNIQGDEQYF
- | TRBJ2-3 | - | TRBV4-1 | TGCGCCAGCAGCCTACAGGGTTCACGGGATACGCAGTATTTT | CASSLQGSRDTQYF
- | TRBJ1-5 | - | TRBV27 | TGTGCCAGCAGTTTCTCGAGGGGTCAGCCCCAGCATTTT | CASSFSRGQPQHF
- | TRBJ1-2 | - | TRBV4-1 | TGCGCCAGCAGCCAAGATGGTAATTATGGCTACACCTTC | CASSQDGNYGYTF
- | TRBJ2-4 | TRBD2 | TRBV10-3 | TGTGCCATCAGAGAGGGACTAGCGGATAAAAACATTCAGTACTTC | CAIREGLADKNIQYF
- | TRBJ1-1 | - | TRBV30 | TGTGCCTGGGAAGGGCAGGGGAACACTGAAGCTTTCTTT | CAWEGQGNTEAFF
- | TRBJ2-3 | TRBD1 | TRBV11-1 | TGTGCCAGCAGCACACGACAGGGGCCCACAGATACGCAGTATTTT | CASSTRQGPTDTQYF
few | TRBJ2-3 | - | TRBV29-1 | TGCAGCGTTGGTGGGAGCACAGATACGCAGTATTTT | CSVGGSTDTQYF
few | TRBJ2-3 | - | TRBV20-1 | TGCAGTGCGGCCCCCTTGGATACGCAGTATTTT | CSAAPLDTQYF
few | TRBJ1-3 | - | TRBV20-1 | TGCAGTGGCTCAAGAGGAAACACCATATATTTT | CSGSRGNTIYF
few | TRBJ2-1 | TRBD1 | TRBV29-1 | TGCAGCGTGGCCGGGACAGGCAGGCACAATGAGCAGTTCTTC | CSVAGTGRHNEQFF
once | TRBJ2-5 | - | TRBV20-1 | TGCAGTGCGCAGGCTCAAGAGACCCAGTACTTC | CSAQAQETQYF
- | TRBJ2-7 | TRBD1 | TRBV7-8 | TGTGCCAGCAGCTTAGCTGGACAGGGAGGCGAGCAGTACTTC | CASSLAGQGGEQYF